These 14 T cell receptor beta chains came from one sample sequenced in a study of regulatory T cells. The primer mix had 52 TRBV and 13 TRBJ primers. This table comes from immunoSEQ multiplex PCR, and its TCRdb copy is limited to in-frame clones, with some not included. The top ten hold about 28% of the sample, which has a few thousand clones, more than 80% seen once. Input material: CD8+ T cells sorted from blood. The source of these receptors is a child aged 5 to 17 with CD3G deficiency.

CDR3 residues: CASSKVVGEKLFF. The DNA of the CDR3 is TGTGCCAGCAGCAAAGTGGTAGGAGAAAAACTGTTTTTT. This rearrangement joins TRBV21-1 to TRBJ1-4. TRBV21-1 is listed as a pseudogene. This CDR3 is 13 amino acids long.

This chain uses TRBV7-8 with TRBJ2-3, with 8 bases matching TRBD2. V shed 6 bases, J shed 1 base, and the junction held 3 bases outside the gene matches. Looked up from germline, CDR1 is SGHVS and CDR2 is FQNEAQ. There are 14 residues in the CDR3. In DNA, the CDR3 is TGTGCCAGCAGGCCGACTAGCGGCACAGATACGCAGTATTTT. Its protein is CASRPTSGTDTQYF.

The chain uses TRBV19 and TRBJ2-3; D may be TRBD1 or TRBD2 (6 bases each). Germline loops: CDR1 LNHDA, CDR2 SQIVND (reference sequence). The CDR3 spans 16 residues. Trimming removed 3 bases from V and 5 bases from J, with 18 bases in between. CDR3 bases: TGTGCCAGTAGTATTGGTTCCCGGAGGGGGAGAGATACGCAGTATTTT. Translating gives CASSIGSRRGRDTQYF. Full variable domain (outside the CDR3, taken from reference TRBV19 and TRBJ2-3): DGGITQSPKYLFRKEGQNVTLSCEQNLNHDAMYWYRQDPGQGLRLIYYSQIVNDFQKGDIAEGYSVSREKKESFPLTVTSAQKNPTAFYLCASSIGSRRGRDTQYFGPGTRLTVL.

This chain links TRBV6-1 with TRBJ1-2; 9 bases line up with TRBD1. CDR1 and CDR2 (germline): MNHNS, SASEGT. V trimming: 6 bases; J trimming: 4 bases; junction bases outside the gene matches: 6. This CDR3 has 14 amino acids. CDR3 amino acids: CASRGQGPRYGYTF. The CDR3 bases are TGTGCCAGCAGGGGACAGGGCCCCCGCTATGGCTACACCTTC.

The CDR3 DNA reads as TGTGCCAGCAGCTTAGCGCGGGGGGACACAGATACGCAGTATTTT. It yields the protein CASSLARGDTDTQYF. The genes are TRBV13 and TRBJ2-3, with TRBD2 matching over 8 bases. CDR3 length equals 15 residues. V was clipped by 1 base and J by 2 bases; unmatched bases: 2. Germline loops: CDR1 PRHDT, CDR2 FYEKMQ (reference sequence).

This clone has more than one count but fewer than ten. The sample holds other DNA sequences that translate to the same CDR3. This sequence joins TRBV7-9 and TRBJ2-1; D tentatively reads TRBD1 or TRBD2 (6 bases each). Per germline, CDR1 SEHNR and CDR2 FQNEAQ (reference sequence). V lost 1 base and J lost 8, with 9 bases in between. This CDR3 spans 13 amino acids. CDR3 sequence (DNA): TGTGCCAGCAGCTTAGGGAGGGGGGATGAGCAGTTCTTC. Translating it yields CASSLGRGDEQFF.

The chain employs TRBV28 and TRBJ1-1, with TRBD1 as a possible D gene (5 bases). The CDR3 is 14 amino acids. The germline V and J ends were trimmed by 3 bases and 2 bases, with 10 bases remaining between them. The germline CDR1 and CDR2 sequences are MDHEN and SYDVKM. CDR3 coding DNA: TGTGCCAGCAGTTTTATGGGGCCAAACACTGAAGCTTTCTTT. Translating it yields CASSFMGPNTEAFF.

This clone was recorded once. The rearrangement links TRBV19 to TRBJ2-5; 9 bases match TRBD1. The V segment lost 5 bases and the J segment 2 bases; nucleotides outside the gene matches: 3. The CDR3 loop spans 14 amino acids. Germline CDR1 is LNHDA and CDR2 is SQIVND (reference sequence). CDR3 in amino acids: CASSPTGGQETQYF. For the CDR3, the DNA is TGTGCCAGTAGTCCGACAGGGGGACAAGAGACCCAGTACTTC.

The rearrangement uses TRBV29-1 and TRBJ2-1, with 14 nucleotides matching TRBD2. The germline V gene has CDR1 SQVTM and CDR2 ANQGSEA. Unmatched junction bases numbered 15, after V lost 5 bases and J lost 0 bases. The CDR3 spans 20 residues. The CDR3 DNA is TGCAGCGTTCAGGGACTAGCGGGAGTTTCACTTTCCAGCTCCTACAATGAGCAGTTCTTC. Its translation is CSVQGLAGVSLSSSYNEQFF.

The CDR3 DNA reads as TGTGCCAGCAGCCCCCCCGGGACTAGCGTTGAGCAGTACTTC. Its protein is CASSPPGTSVEQYF. V and J are TRBV7-9 and TRBJ2-7; 10 nucleotides line up with TRBD2. V lost 5 bases and J lost 7; bases outside the gene matches: 8. Germline CDR1 is SEHNR and CDR2 is FQNEAQ (reference sequence). This CDR3 is 14 amino acids long.

The chain couples TRBV6-6 to TRBJ1-2, with 10 nucleotides matching TRBD1. This CDR3 comprises 16 residues. Germline CDR1 MNHNY, CDR2 SVGAGI (reference sequence). V dropped 5 bases and J dropped 3; count of bases not matched to a gene: 9. CDR3 sequence (DNA): TGTGCCAGCAGTCAGACAGGGGGCCCCTCCGACTATGGCTACACCTTC. It encodes CASSQTGGPSDYGYTF.

With regard to this clone: At the DNA level, this CDR3 is encoded by other sequences in the same sample as well. This chain joins TRBV13 and TRBJ2-4; D gene unclear. V was shortened by 2 bases and J by 5 bases, with 7 bases between the two germline ends. The CDR3 has 13 residues. Germline assignment: CDR1 PRHDT and CDR2 FYEKMQ (reference sequence). CDR3 sequence: CASSLRGENIQYF. Here the CDR3 DNA reads TGTGCCAGCAGCTTACGCGGAGAAAACATTCAGTACTTC.

This clone was seen only a few times. This chain links TRBV11-3 with TRBJ2-7; D unclear. V was shortened by 4 bases and J by 5 bases, with 15 bases between the two germline ends. Germline V lookup: CDR1 SGHNT, CDR2 YENEEA. The CDR3 spans 14 residues. The CDR3 bases are TGTGCCAGCAGCTCCCGCGCTGGGGTAAACGAGCAGTACTTC. As protein: CASSSRAGVNEQYF. Combining the CDR3 with reference TRBV11-3 and TRBJ2-7 gives the whole variable domain EAGVVQSPRYKIIEKKQPVAFWCNPISGHNTLYWYLQNLGQGPELLIRYENEEAVDDSQLPKDRFSAERLKGVDSTLKIQPAELGDSAVYLCASSSRAGVNEQYFGPGTRLTVT.

This chain joins TRBV11-2 and TRBJ2-1; no clear D. CDR1 SGHAT and CDR2 FQNNGV come from the germline V gene. Trimming took 0 bases from V and 4 from J, leaving 10 bases between them. The CDR3 has 15 residues. CDR3 nucleotides: TGTGCCAGCAGCTTAGAGGGCCGCCCTTACAATGAGCAGTTCTTC. It codes for CASSLEGRPYNEQFF.